The entry that follows covers one TCR beta chain sequence. The germline gives CDR1 LGHNA, CDR2 YSLEER. The CDR3 consists of 14 residues. Trimming stripped 4 bases from V and 1 base from J, with 10 bases between. In the authors' methods: Amplification from reference gene primers served as the basis for estimated nucleated cell counts. TCRdb keeps only in-frame clones here, not all; method: immunoSEQ multiplex PCR. V and J calls and clone size are given by that table; D and trimming were obtained from the DNA. This table has around 60,000 clones, 80% to 90% appearing once. The data are from a study of blood T cell repertoires in COVID-19. Study in general: Sites across the United States, Italy and Spain contributed samples from acute and convalescent COVID-19. From T cells, B-cell-depleted T cells, or PBMCs came the material, which was cDNA or gDNA.

The J gene is TRBJ1-2, the V gene TRBV4-3; perhaps TRBD1 as D (5 bases). Input material: peripheral blood. The clonotype was recovered from an elderly woman with acute or convalescent COVID-19. The CDR3 protein is CASSPGRGNYGYTF. The CDR3 DNA is TGCGCCAGCAGCCCAGGAAGGGGTAACTATGGCTACACCTTC.